The 7 T cell receptor beta chains below all came from one sample that was sequenced in a study of T cells in Graves' hyperthyroidism and ophthalmopathy. Amplification of TCR beta CDR3 regions was performed using RNA transcripts as template. Initially, a first-round RT-PCR of the TCR CDR3 employed the HTBI primer set. TCRdb independently ran MiXCR on the multiplex PCR reads; one entry per CDR3 protein. In the table there are about 400,000 distinct CDR3 sequences, 13% of which are singletons. Sequenced sample: blood. These receptor sequences come from a young woman with Graves' hyperthyroidism.

This clonotype appeared many times. The chain recombines TRBV5-5 with TRBJ2-3; D possibly corresponds to TRBD2 (7 bases). Trimming shortened V by 6 bases and J by 4 bases, and 18 bases separated the two germline ends. CDR3 length: 15 residues. Germline lookup yields CDR1 SGHKS and CDR2 YYEKEE (reference sequence). CDR3 region: CASILKGEGADTQYF. The DNA for the CDR3 is TGTGCCAGCATCCTTAAGGGGGAGGGGGCAGATACGCAGTATTTT.

This clonotype came up once. The rearrangement joins TRBV12-5 to TRBJ2-2; D is possibly TRBD2 (7 bases). The CDR3 length is 24 residues. Trimming left V 8 bases short and J 0 bases short, with 40 bases between. CDR1 is LGHNT and CDR2 is FRNRAP in the germline V gene. This CDR3 reads CASCSTPKGDYLGINLSNTGELFF. The CDR3 DNA reads as TGTGCTAGTTGTTCTACCCCTAAGGGGGACTACTTAGGGATAAACCTTTCGAACACCGGGGAGCTGTTTTTT.

This clonotype was detected many times. The chain has TRBV4-1 and TRBJ1-4; no clear D. V shed 1 base and J shed 4 bases, with 13 bases lying between them. Germline CDR1 MGHRA, CDR2 YSYEKL. CDR3 length: 16 amino acids. CDR3 sequence reads: CASSQGSGRYNEKLFF. The DNA of the CDR3 is TGCGCCAGCAGCCAAGGAAGTGGCAGGTATAATGAAAAACTGTTTTTT.

There are many counts of this clonotype. This chain links TRBV28 with TRBJ2-1, with unresolved D. The CDR3 contains 15 residues. The V gene's germline CDR1 is MDHEN and CDR2 SYDVKM. The V gene lost 6 bases and the J gene lost 2 bases, with 14 bases spanning the gap. The CDR3 spells CASRPDLSTYNEQFF. The CDR3 nucleotides read TGTGCCAGCAGGCCCGACCTTTCCACCTACAATGAGCAGTTCTTC.

The CDR3 nucleotides read TGTGCTAGTGGTTTGCTCTACGGGGAGGCGGACAATGAGCAGTTCTTC. This codes for CASGLLYGEADNEQFF. The chain couples TRBV12-5 to TRBJ2-1; possibly TRBD2 for D (6 bases). V lost 2 bases and J lost 5, with 16 bases in between. The CDR3 runs to 16 residues. Germline CDR1 is LGHNT and CDR2 is FRNRAP.

In this sample, this clonotype turned up many times. The chain links TRBV28 to TRBJ2-1, with 8 positions matching TRBD1. This CDR3 has 17 amino acids. The ends lost 5 bases at V and 5 bases at J; junction bases unmatched: 14. The V gene's germline CDR1 is MDHEN and CDR2 SYDVKM. CDR3 protein: CASSQPPGQGAHNEQFF. The CDR3 DNA sequence: TGTGCCAGCAGTCAACCACCGGGTCAGGGGGCGCACAATGAGCAGTTCTTC.

This clonotype was detected ten times or more. This CDR3 reads CSAGRLEEVGNEQFF. The CDR3 DNA is TGCAGTGCTGGAAGACTAGAGGAGGTCGGAAATGAGCAGTTCTTC. The J gene is TRBJ2-1, the V gene TRBV20-1; maybe TRBD2 (6 bases). Germline V gives CDR1 DFQATT, CDR2 SNEGSKA (reference sequence). V dropped 5 bases and J dropped 7 bases, with 21 bases sitting between them. This CDR3 has 15 amino acids.